This T cell receptor (beta chain) was obtained from a study of shared clonotypes between healthy human individuals. Notes on the study in general: Estimated richness was generally greater in naive than memory subsets.

The repertoire was sequenced with immunoSEQ multiplex PCR; TCRdb's copy has only in-frame clones and lacks some. The table records about 1 million clones, about 75% of them present only once. As to this clone: The antigen remains undetermined.

Germline CDR1 reads SNHLY; CDR2 reads FYNNEI. V lost 6 bases and J 7 bases, leaving 13 bases between the germline ends. The CDR3 extends over 13 amino acids. The sequence came from a young man in good health. V and J are TRBV2 and TRBJ1-5, with D maybe TRBD1 (6 bases). Material for sequencing was memory CD4+ T cells sorted from blood. Indicated subset: CD45RA-negative fraction. CDR3 sequence reads: CASRVQGPQPQHF. In nucleotides, the CDR3 is TGTGCCAGCAGAGTACAGGGTCCCCAGCCCCAGCATTTT.